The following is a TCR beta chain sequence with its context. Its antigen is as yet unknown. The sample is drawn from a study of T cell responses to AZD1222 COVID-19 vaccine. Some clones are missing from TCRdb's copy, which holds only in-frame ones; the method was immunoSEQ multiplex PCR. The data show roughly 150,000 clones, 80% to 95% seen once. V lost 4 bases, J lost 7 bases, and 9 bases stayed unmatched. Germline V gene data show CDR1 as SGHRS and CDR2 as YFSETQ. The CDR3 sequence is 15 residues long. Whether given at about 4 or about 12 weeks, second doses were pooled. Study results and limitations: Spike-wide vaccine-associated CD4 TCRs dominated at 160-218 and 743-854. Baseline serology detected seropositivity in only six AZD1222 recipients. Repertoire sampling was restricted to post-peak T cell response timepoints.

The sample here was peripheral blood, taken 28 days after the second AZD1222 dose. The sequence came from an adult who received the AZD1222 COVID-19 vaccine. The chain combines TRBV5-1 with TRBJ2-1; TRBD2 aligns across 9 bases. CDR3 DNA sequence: TGCGCCAGCAGCCAACAAGCGGGAGGAGGGAATGAGCAGTTCTTC. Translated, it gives CASSQQAGGGNEQFF.